The entry below gives a single T cell receptor beta chain sequence along with its context. A read error may produce the germline difference seen at one junction end. This entry belongs to a study of metastatic and nonmetastatic thyroid tumors. Study overall: Repertoires of blood and of tissue (tumor or nodule) from malignant and benign thyroid patients were compared.

TCRdb ran MiXCR on the PCR reads. The top ten hold approximately 9.8% of the sample, which has tens of thousands of clones, roughly a sixth seen once. No patient received treatment before thyroid surgery. CDR1 is LNHDA, CDR2 SQIVND, per germline (reference sequence). This CDR3 comprises 14 residues. This sequence was found in a female donor with papillary thyroid cancer or a benign thyroid nodule (not recorded which). Some clones in this sample may be carry-over from other donors' samples. The gene calls are TRBV19 and TRBJ1-1; D unclear. The material sequenced was tumor tissue. The CDR3 bases are TGTGTCAGTAGTATAGATGGAAGAGGGTGTGAAGCTTTCTTT. Translating gives CVSSIDGRGCEAFF.